The 32 T cell receptor beta chains below come from one sample, sequenced in a study of control samples from healthy donors and cancer patients. Assay: immunoSEQ multiplex PCR; the TCRdb copy retains only in-frame clones and omits some. The sample yields 69,000 or so clones, around 93% seen once. Sequencing was done on a sample of blood. The receptor source for this set is a woman aged 30 to 39 in good health.

A single count supports this clone. The V gene is TRBV7-6, the J gene TRBJ1-3; perhaps TRBD1 as D (6 bases). The CDR3 covers 15 residues. Trimming removed 0 bases at V and 2 bases at J, with 8 bases between. CDR1 and CDR2 (germline): SGHVS, FNYEAQ. The CDR3 DNA reads as TGTGCCAGCAGCTTAGCTACAGGGCCTGGAAACACCATATATTTT. Translated, it gives CASSLATGPGNTIYF.

The chain has TRBV30 and TRBJ2-4, with D uncertain. With 1 base removed from V and 2 bases from J, the gap between germline ends came to 9 bases. The CDR3 spans 14 residues. The germline V gene has CDR1 GTSNPN and CDR2 SVGIG (reference sequence). CDR3 in DNA: TGTGCCTGGAGTGAGGCCAAAACCAAAAACATTCAGTACTTC. As protein: CAWSEAKTKNIQYF.

The chain couples TRBV7-8 to TRBJ1-1; TRBD1 matches at 9 bases. Germline V gene sequence: CDR1 SGHVS, CDR2 FQNEAQ. J was trimmed by 1 base and V by 4 bases; bases with no gene match: 1. The CDR3 spans 14 residues. The CDR3 sequence is CASSWGQGNTEAFF. The CDR3 coding sequence is TGTGCCAGCAGCTGGGGACAGGGGAACACTGAAGCTTTCTTT.

V gene TRBV6-5 combines with J gene TRBJ1-2; tentatively, D is TRBD1 (5 bases). The CDR3 extends over 11 amino acids. CDR1 is MNHEY and CDR2 is SVGAGI in the germline V gene. Trimming shortened V by 3 bases and J by 11 bases, and 10 bases separated the two germline ends. As DNA, the CDR3 is TGTGCCAGCAGTTATAACGGGGGATACACCTTC. Residues: CASSYNGGYTF.

The chain couples TRBV19 to TRBJ1-2, with D possibly TRBD1 on 5 matching bases. The CDR3 is 15 residues long. The V gene's germline CDR1 is LNHDA and CDR2 SQIVND (reference sequence). V was trimmed by 9 bases and J by 4 bases, leaving 21 bases between them. DNA of the CDR3: TGTGCCAGCCTCCCCCGGGGCAGGATTAGCTATGGCTACACCTTC. It encodes CASLPRGRISYGYTF.

This sequence joins TRBV2 and TRBJ1-1; TRBD1 agrees at 10 bases. The CDR3 runs to 20 residues. Germline values: CDR1 SNHLY, CDR2 FYNNEI. With V trimmed by 4 bases and J by 1 base, 18 bases remained unmatched. The CDR3 coding sequence is TGTGCCAGCAGTGGAACCGGGGCCCTCTCCGGGACAGGGGCGAACACTGAAGCTTTCTTT. Translating it yields CASSGTGALSGTGANTEAFF.

This clone was recorded once. The V call is TRBV28, the J call TRBJ1-2, with D unclear. Trimming removed 8 bases at V and 7 bases at J, with 17 bases between. Germline CDR1 MDHEN, CDR2 SYDVKM. The CDR3 extends over 13 amino acids. The CDR3 region has the DNA TGTGCCAGCGGTACGATAGTGGGCGGTGGCTACACCTTC. It encodes CASGTIVGGGYTF.

The genes are TRBV19 and TRBJ1-2; 7 nucleotides line up with TRBD1. Trimming removed 1 base from V and 4 bases from J; junction bases left unmatched: 6. The CDR3 has 15 residues. Germline loops: CDR1 LNHDA, CDR2 SQIVND (reference sequence). The CDR3 DNA reads as TGTGCCAGTAGTATAGGTGGCAGGGGGACCTATGGCTACACCTTC. Its translation is CASSIGGRGTYGYTF.

The V call is TRBV3-1 (or the pseudogene TRBV3-2), the J call TRBJ2-7; TRBD1 matches 8 bases. The germline V gene encodes CDR1 LGHDT and CDR2 YNNKEL (reference sequence). V was clipped by 7 bases and J by 2 bases; unmatched bases: 13. There are 16 residues in the CDR3. CDR3 sequence reads: CASTNGPGTGTYEQYF. In nucleotides, the CDR3 is TGTGCCAGCACCAACGGCCCCGGGACAGGTACCTACGAGCAGTACTTC.

This clone was observed once. The chain employs TRBV7-6 and TRBJ1-2; 7 nucleotides match TRBD1. CDR3 length: 12 amino acids. The V gene's germline CDR1 is SGHVS and CDR2 FNYEAQ. V dropped 6 bases and J dropped 5; count of bases not matched to a gene: 3. CDR3 DNA sequence: TGTGCCAGCAGTCCAGGGGGGTATGGCTACACCTTC. Translating gives CASSPGGYGYTF. Together with reference TRBV7-6 and TRBJ1-2, the CDR3 gives the full variable domain: GAGVSQSPRYKVTKRGQDVALRCDPISGHVSLYWYRQALGQGPEFLTYFNYEAQQDKSGLPNDRFSAERPEGSISTLTIQRTEQRDSAMYRCASSPGGYGYTFGSGTRLTVV.

The genes are TRBV28 and TRBJ1-4; no definite D call. The length of the CDR3 is 17 residues. Trimming removed 6 bases from V and 4 bases from J, with 21 bases in between. CDR1 and CDR2 (germline): MDHEN, SYDVKM. CDR3 sequence (DNA): TGTGCCAGCAGGGCAAGATTTGACCTTAACCTTAATGAAAAACTGTTTTTT. It translates to CASRARFDLNLNEKLFF.

In nucleotides, the CDR3 is TGTGCCTGGAGTGTTTCGGTAACTTCGAATGAGCAGTTCTTC. Protein product: CAWSVSVTSNEQFF. The rearrangement uses TRBV30 and TRBJ2-1; no clear D. The CDR3 runs 14 residues. The germline V and J ends were trimmed by 0 bases and 7 bases, with 13 bases remaining between them. Germline loops: CDR1 GTSNPN, CDR2 SVGIG (reference sequence).

J is TRBJ1-1 and V is TRBV18; tentatively, D is TRBD1 (6 bases). Germline V gene data show CDR1 as KGHSH and CDR2 as LQKENI. The CDR3 has 14 residues. V lost 1 base and J lost 2, with 8 bases in between. CDR3 in amino acids: CASSPLQGNTEAFF. CDR3 sequence (DNA): TGTGCCAGCTCACCACTACAGGGTAACACTGAAGCTTTCTTT.

The chain is built from TRBV28 and TRBJ2-3; D not certain. Germline V lookup: CDR1 MDHEN, CDR2 SYDVKM. Trimming shortened V by 4 bases and J by 4 bases, and 9 bases separated the two germline ends. This CDR3 is 13 amino acids long. The DNA for the CDR3 is TGTGCCAGCAGTTCCCCCTCGGCAGATACGCAGTATTTT. It encodes CASSSPSADTQYF.

CDR3 DNA sequence: TGTGCCAGCAGCCCCGGTAACTCTGGCGGAAACACCATATATTTT. This gives the protein CASSPGNSGGNTIYF. The V gene is TRBV6-6, the J gene TRBJ1-3, with D unclear. V was clipped by 6 bases and J by 4 bases, with 16 bases between them. Per germline, CDR1 MNHNY and CDR2 SVGAGI (reference sequence). The CDR3 is 15 residues long.

This rearrangement joins TRBV5-8 to TRBJ2-7; no clear D. V was pared by 4 bases and J by 9 bases, with 14 bases between. Germline V gene data show CDR1 as SGHTS and CDR2 as YDEGEE. This CDR3 spans 12 amino acids. The DNA for the CDR3 is TGTGCCAGCAGCCCTGAATACGACGTGCAGTACTTC. This gives the protein CASSPEYDVQYF.

This chain uses TRBV12-3 or TRBV12-4 with TRBJ1-1, with D possibly matching TRBD1 (6 bases). This CDR3 is built from 13 residues. Between the trimmed V and J ends, which lost 1 base and 13 bases, there was a span of 16 bases. CDR3 region: CASSLERGIGVFF. Here the CDR3 DNA reads TGTGCCAGCAGTTTAGAAAGGGGGATTGGTGTTTTCTTT.

The chain has TRBV7-9 and TRBJ1-2; 8 bases map to TRBD1. CDR1 and CDR2 (germline): SEHNR, FQNEAQ (reference sequence). The CDR3 covers 15 residues. Germline trimming cut 0 bases from V and 9 bases from J; bases unmatched to any gene: 9. CDR3 DNA: TGTGCCAGCAGCTTAGCCCCCGGGACAGGAGGGAGCTACACCTTC. It encodes CASSLAPGTGGSYTF.

The chain carries TRBV7-8 and TRBJ2-3; D is ambiguous. Per the germline V gene, CDR1 is SGHVS and CDR2 is FQNEAQ. V was clipped by 0 bases and J by 6 bases, with 16 bases between them. The CDR3 consists of 16 residues. CDR3 bases: TGTGCCAGCAGCTTAGCTGGGTACTCCAAGGTGGATACGCAGTATTTT. It yields the protein CASSLAGYSKVDTQYF.

The chain joins TRBV5-1 to TRBJ1-5, with 7 nucleotides matching TRBD1. The CDR3 runs to 15 residues. Per the germline V gene, CDR1 is SGHRS and CDR2 is YFSETQ. V dropped 3 bases and J dropped 0; count of bases not matched to a gene: 3. CDR3 residues: CASSWTGNSNQPQHF. CDR3 coding DNA: TGCGCCAGCAGCTGGACAGGTAATAGCAATCAGCCCCAGCATTTT.

V and J are TRBV6-5 and TRBJ1-2; tentatively, D is TRBD1 (6 bases). V lost 7 bases to trimming and J lost 3 bases, with 15 bases between them. The CDR3 contains 14 residues. Looked up from germline, CDR1 is MNHEY and CDR2 is SVGAGI. The CDR3 nucleotides read TGTGCCAGCACCCAGCTGGACAGCGACTATGGCTACACCTTC. This gives the protein CASTQLDSDYGYTF.

The chain recombines TRBV5-1 with TRBJ1-5; possible D gene TRBD1, 6 bases. Germline CDR1 SGHRS, CDR2 YFSETQ. Deletions cut 4 bases from V and 3 bases from J, with 11 bases between. The CDR3 totals 14 residues. In DNA form, the CDR3 reads TGCGCCAGCAGCCTGACAGGCAACAATCAGCCCCAGCATTTT. Translated: CASSLTGNNQPQHF.

The rearrangement uses TRBV21-1 and TRBJ2-7; TRBD1, the table's D call, was not compared with the DNA. TRBV21-1 is assigned pseudogene status. The CDR3 is 13 amino acids. In nucleotides, the CDR3 is TGTGCCAGCAGCAAAGAGCCAGGGCGGGAGCAGTACGTC. Its translation: CASSKEPGREQYV.

This rearrangement joins TRBV6-5 to TRBJ1-1, with unresolved D. Germline V gene lookup returns CDR1 MNHEY and CDR2 SVGAGI. The germline V and J ends were trimmed by 0 bases and 4 bases, with 12 bases remaining between them. The CDR3 spans 15 residues. CDR3 nucleotides: TGTGCCAGCAGTTACTCGTGGGCGGAGGGCACTGAAGCTTTCTTT. Protein: CASSYSWAEGTEAFF.

V is TRBV9 and J is TRBJ2-2; unclear D gene. Between the trimmed V and J ends, which lost 0 bases and 5 bases, there was a span of 8 bases. CDR3 size: 14 residues. CDR1 is SGDLS and CDR2 is YYNGEE in the germline V gene. The CDR3 region has the DNA TGTGCCAGCAGCGTAGTGGGTCTAACCGGGGAGCTGTTTTTT. Translated, it gives CASSVVGLTGELFF.

V and J are TRBV25-1 and TRBJ1-1, with a weak D call TRBD1 (5 bases). The CDR3 loop spans 13 amino acids. Per germline, CDR1 MGHDK and CDR2 SYGVNS. V lost 2 bases and J lost 6, with 10 bases in between. As DNA, the CDR3 is TGTGCCAGCAGTGAAACCTCGGGGGCTGAAGCTTTCTTT. This gives the protein CASSETSGAEAFF.

This chain joins TRBV7-2 and TRBJ2-3; 7 positions match TRBD1. Germline V gives CDR1 SGHTA, CDR2 FQGNSA. Unmatched junction bases numbered 8, after V lost 6 bases and J lost 2 bases. CDR3 length: 15 residues. This CDR3 is CASRHWTGNTDTQYF. The CDR3 region has the DNA TGTGCCAGCAGACACTGGACAGGCAACACAGATACGCAGTATTTT. The variable domain in full, completed from reference TRBV7-2 and TRBJ2-3, reads GAGVSQSPSNKVTEKGKDVELRCDPISGHTALYWYRQSLGQGLEFLIYFQGNSAPDKSGLPSDRFSAERTGGSVSTLTIQRTQQEDSAVYLCASRHWTGNTDTQYFGPGTRLTVL.

This chain links TRBV19 with TRBJ1-2; D perhaps matches TRBD1 (5 bases). The CDR3 is made up of 12 amino acids. In germline, CDR1 is LNHDA, CDR2 SQIVND (reference sequence). The V gene lost 5 bases and the J gene lost 4 bases, with 8 bases spanning the gap. The CDR3 sequence: CASSPDSYGYTF. DNA of the CDR3: TGTGCCAGTAGTCCTGACAGCTATGGCTACACCTTC. Complete variable domain (other parts from reference TRBV19 and TRBJ1-2): DGGITQSPKYLFRKEGQNVTLSCEQNLNHDAMYWYRQDPGQGLRLIYYSQIVNDFQKGDIAEGYSVSREKKESFPLTVTSAQKNPTAFYLCASSPDSYGYTFGSGTRLTVV.

V and J are TRBV19 and TRBJ1-1; 10 bases align to TRBD1. The CDR3 contains 15 residues. Germline values: CDR1 LNHDA, CDR2 SQIVND (reference sequence). V lost 1 base and J lost 11; bases outside the gene matches: 10. The CDR3: CASSIVGQGVLTAFF. The DNA for the CDR3 is TGTGCCAGTAGTATAGTAGGACAGGGGGTCTTGACGGCTTTCTTT.

The J gene is TRBJ2-7, the V gene TRBV24-1, with 13 bases that match TRBD2. CDR1 is KGHDR, CDR2 SFDVKD, per germline. V shed 1 base and J 2 bases; nucleotides not matched to a gene: 7. This CDR3 contains 18 residues. CDR3 DNA: TGTGCCACCAGTGATTTTATACCGGGACTAGCGGGGCCCTACGAGCAGTACTTC. Residues: CATSDFIPGLAGPYEQYF.

Remarks on this clone: One end of the junction varies from germline; a read error may be responsible. The chain has TRBV7-7 and TRBJ2-5, with 13 bases fitting TRBD2. This CDR3 contains 16 residues. In germline, CDR1 is SSHAT, CDR2 FNYEAQ (reference sequence). The CDR3 spells CASSLVTSGGAETQYF. In DNA, the CDR3 is TGTGCTAGCAGCTTAGTTACTAGCGGGGGGGCTGAGACCCAGTACTTC.

The chain links TRBV25-1 to TRBJ1-2, with D perhaps matching TRBD1 (5 bases). The CDR3 length is 13 residues. V gave up 6 bases and J gave up 6 bases, with 14 bases separating them. Germline CDR1 is MGHDK and CDR2 is SYGVNS. The CDR3, as DNA: TGTGCCAGCAGAACCGCTTGGGGCGATGGCTACACCTTC. Its protein is CASRTAWGDGYTF.